This TCR beta chain emerged from a study of Ad26.COV2.S vaccination and SARS-CoV-2 variants. The treatment denotes: around 19 received Ad26.COV2.S at low or high dose, single or two shots; about 5 received placebo; per-sample allocation not given. After the first vaccine or placebo injection, samples were drawn on day 63. Comment on this clone: Its antigen is currently unknown.

The CDR3 consists of 18 residues. Per the germline V gene, CDR1 is MNHEY and CDR2 is SMNVEV (reference sequence). Trimming cost V 5 bases and J 1 base, with 22 bases left between them. Data came from immunoSEQ multiplex PCR; TCRdb stores just in-frame clones and leaves some out. Found here are fewer than 500,000 clones, 90% of them singletons; the top ten hold more than 3.5%. The study, taken as a whole, reports: Breadth measured for non-spike TCRs was similar across vaccine and placebo recipients. Possible underestimation of total T cell responses by the TCR breadth and depth analyses was noted.

Sequencing was performed on peripheral blood, taken in a trial of Ad26.COV2.S vaccine versus placebo. The TCR originated in a person between 18 and 59 years old who received the Ad26.COV2.S COVID-19 vaccine or a placebo. The chain uses TRBV27 and TRBJ2-3; tentative D call: TRBD1 (6 bases). CDR3 bases: TGTGCCAGCAGTAACAGGGCCACTACAAGACGGGGCACAGATACGCAGTATTTT. Protein: CASSNRATTRRGTDTQYF.